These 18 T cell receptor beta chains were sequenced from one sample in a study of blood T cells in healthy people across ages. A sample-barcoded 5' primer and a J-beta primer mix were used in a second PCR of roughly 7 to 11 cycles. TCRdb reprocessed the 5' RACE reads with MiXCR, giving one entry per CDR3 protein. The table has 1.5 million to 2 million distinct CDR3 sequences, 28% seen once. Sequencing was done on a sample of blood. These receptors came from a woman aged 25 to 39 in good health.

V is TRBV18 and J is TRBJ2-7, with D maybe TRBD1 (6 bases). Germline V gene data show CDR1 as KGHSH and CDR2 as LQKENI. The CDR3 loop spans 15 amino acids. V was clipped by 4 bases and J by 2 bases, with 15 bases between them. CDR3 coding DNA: TGTGCCAGCTCACAAAACAAAGGGGGTCCCTACGAGCAGTACTTC. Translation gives CASSQNKGGPYEQYF.

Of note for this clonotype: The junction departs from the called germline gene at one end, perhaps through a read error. CDR3 sequence reads: CASSQVDTGETKNGFSGANVRTF. In DNA form, the CDR3 reads TGCGCCAGCAGCCAAGTAGACACGGGCGAGACAAAGAACGGATTCTCTGGGGCCAACGTCCGGACTTTC. The chain has TRBV4-3 and TRBJ2-6; TRBD1 might be the D (5 bases). CDR1 and CDR2 from the germline V gene are LGHNA and YSLEER. The CDR3 contains 23 residues.

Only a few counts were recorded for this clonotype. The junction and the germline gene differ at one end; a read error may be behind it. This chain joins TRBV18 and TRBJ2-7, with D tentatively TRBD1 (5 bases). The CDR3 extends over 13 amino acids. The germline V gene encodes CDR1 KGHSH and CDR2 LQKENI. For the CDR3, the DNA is TGTGCCAGCTCACCAGGTTCAGGGTACGAGCGGTACTTC. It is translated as CASSPGSGYERYF.

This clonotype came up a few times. The CDR3 here is CASSYDKGTQETQYF. The CDR3 nucleotides read TGTGCCAGCAGTTACGATAAGGGGACTCAAGAGACCCAGTACTTC. V usage is TRBV6-6 and J usage is TRBJ2-5; a possible D gene is TRBD2 (6 bases). V was clipped by 2 bases and J by 2 bases, with 12 bases between them. Germline V gives CDR1 MNHNY, CDR2 SVGAGI (reference sequence). The CDR3 has 15 amino acids.

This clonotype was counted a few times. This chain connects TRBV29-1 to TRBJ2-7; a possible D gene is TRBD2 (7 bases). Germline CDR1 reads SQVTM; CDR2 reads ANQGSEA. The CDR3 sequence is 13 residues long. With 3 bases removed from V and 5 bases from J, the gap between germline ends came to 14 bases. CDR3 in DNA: TGCAGCGTTGAGAGGGGGGGATGGAACGAGCAGTACTTC. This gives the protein CSVERGGWNEQYF.

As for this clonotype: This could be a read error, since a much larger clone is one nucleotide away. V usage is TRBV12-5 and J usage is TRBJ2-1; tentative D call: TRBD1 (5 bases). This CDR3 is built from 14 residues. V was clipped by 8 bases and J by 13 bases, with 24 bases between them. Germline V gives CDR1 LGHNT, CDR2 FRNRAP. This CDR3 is CASRSGQGKETQFF. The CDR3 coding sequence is TGTGCTAGTCGGTCTGGGCAGGGCAAAGAGACCCAGTTCTTC.

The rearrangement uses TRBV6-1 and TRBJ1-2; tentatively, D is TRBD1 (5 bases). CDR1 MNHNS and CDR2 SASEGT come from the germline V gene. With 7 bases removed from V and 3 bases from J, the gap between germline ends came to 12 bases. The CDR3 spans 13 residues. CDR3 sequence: CASITGRDYGYTF. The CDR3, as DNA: TGTGCCAGCATAACCGGCAGGGACTATGGCTACACCTTC.

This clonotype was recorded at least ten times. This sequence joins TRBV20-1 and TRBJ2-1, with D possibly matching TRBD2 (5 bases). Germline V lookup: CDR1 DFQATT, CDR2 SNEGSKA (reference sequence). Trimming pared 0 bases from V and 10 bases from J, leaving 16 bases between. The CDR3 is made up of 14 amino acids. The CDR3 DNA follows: TGCAGTGCTAGAGATTTCGAGGGCCCCCGGGAGCAGTTCTTC. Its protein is CSARDFEGPREQFF.

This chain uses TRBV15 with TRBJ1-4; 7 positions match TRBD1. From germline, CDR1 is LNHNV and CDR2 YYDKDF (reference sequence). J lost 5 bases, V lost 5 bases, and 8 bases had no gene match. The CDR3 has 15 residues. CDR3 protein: CATSRRQGANEKLFF. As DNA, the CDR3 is TGTGCCACCAGCCGAAGACAGGGAGCAAATGAAAAACTGTTTTTT. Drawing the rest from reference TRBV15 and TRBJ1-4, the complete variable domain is DAMVIQNPRYQVTQFGKPVTLSCSQTLNHNVMYWYQQKSSQAPKLLFHYYDKDFNNEADTPDNFQSRRPNTSFCFLDIRSPGLGDTAMYLCATSRRQGANEKLFFGSGTQLSVL.

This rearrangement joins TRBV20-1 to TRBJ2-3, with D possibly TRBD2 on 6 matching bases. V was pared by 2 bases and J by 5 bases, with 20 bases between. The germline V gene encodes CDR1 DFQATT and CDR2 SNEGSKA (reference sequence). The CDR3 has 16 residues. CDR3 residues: CSARLVRGVVGDTQYF. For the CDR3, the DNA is TGCAGTGCTAGATTGGTGCGGGGAGTGGTCGGAGATACGCAGTATTTT.

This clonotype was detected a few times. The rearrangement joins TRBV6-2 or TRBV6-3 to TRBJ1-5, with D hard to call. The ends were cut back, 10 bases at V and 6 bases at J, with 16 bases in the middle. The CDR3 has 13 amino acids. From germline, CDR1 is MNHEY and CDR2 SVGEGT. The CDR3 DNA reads TGTGCCATACAGCGGGGTTCGGGTCAGCCCCAGCATTTT. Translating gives CAIQRGSGQPQHF.

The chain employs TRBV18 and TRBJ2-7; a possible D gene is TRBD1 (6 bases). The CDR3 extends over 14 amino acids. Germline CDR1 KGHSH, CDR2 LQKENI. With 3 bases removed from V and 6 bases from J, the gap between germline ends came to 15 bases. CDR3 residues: CASSPGPSGAEQYF. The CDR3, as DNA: TGTGCCAGCTCACCGGGGCCCTCAGGGGCCGAGCAGTACTTC.

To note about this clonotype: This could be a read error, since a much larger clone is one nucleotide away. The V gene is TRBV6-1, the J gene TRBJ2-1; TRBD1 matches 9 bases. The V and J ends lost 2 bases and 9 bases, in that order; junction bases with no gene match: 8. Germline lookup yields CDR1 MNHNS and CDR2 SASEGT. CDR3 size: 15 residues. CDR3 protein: CASSEKGTGSSEQFF. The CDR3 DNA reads TGTGCCAGCAGTGAAAAAGGGACAGGGTCGAGTGAGCAGTTCTTC.

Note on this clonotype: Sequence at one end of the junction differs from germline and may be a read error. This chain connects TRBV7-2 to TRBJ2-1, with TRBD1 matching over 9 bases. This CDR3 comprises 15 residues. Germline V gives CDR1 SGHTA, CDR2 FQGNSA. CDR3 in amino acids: CASSLDWDRVKERFF. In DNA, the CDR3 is TGTGCCAGCAGCTTAGACTGGGACAGGGTCAAGGAGCGGTTCTTC.

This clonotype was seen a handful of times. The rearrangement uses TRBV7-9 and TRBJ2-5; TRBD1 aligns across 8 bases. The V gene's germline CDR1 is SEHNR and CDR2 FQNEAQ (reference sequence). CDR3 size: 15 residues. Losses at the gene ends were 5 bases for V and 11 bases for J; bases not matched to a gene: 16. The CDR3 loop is CASSLVTGVGNEQYF. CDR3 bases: TGTGCCAGCAGCCTAGTGACAGGGGTTGGGAATGAGCAGTACTTC.

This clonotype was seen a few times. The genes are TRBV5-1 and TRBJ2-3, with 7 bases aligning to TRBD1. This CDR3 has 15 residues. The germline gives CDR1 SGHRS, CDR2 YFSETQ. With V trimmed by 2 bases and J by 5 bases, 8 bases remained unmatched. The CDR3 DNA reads TGCGCCAGCAGCTTACGGGGACAGACGGTAGATACGCAGTATTTT. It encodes CASSLRGQTVDTQYF. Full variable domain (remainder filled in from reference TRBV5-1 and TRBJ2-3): KAGVTQTPRYLIKTRGQQVTLSCSPISGHRSVSWYQQTPGQGLQFLFEYFSETQRNKGNFPGRFSGRQFSNSRSEMNVSTLELGDSALYLCASSLRGQTVDTQYFGPGTRLTVL.

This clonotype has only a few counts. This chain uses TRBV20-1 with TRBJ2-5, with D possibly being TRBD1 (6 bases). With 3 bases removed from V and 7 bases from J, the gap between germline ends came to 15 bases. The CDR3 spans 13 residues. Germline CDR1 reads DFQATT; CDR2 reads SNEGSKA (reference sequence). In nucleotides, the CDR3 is TGCAGTGCTAGGGGGGAACAGGGTGGGACCCAGTACTTC. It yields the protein CSARGEQGGTQYF.

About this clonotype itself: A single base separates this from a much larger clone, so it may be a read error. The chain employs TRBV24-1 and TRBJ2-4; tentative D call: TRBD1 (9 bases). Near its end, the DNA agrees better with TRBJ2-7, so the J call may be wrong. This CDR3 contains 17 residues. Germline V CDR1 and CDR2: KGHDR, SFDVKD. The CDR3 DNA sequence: TGTGCCACCAGGATAGCGGGACAGGGCTTCACGGCATACGAGCAGTACTTC. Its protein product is CATRIAGQGFTAYEQYF.